This TCR beta chain stems from a study of shared T cell receptors in the human thymus. Assay used: immunoSEQ multiplex PCR; TCRdb lists only in-frame clones, some missing. This sample has roughly 560,000 clones; approximately 78% occur once, and the top ten carry approximately 0.013%. The CDR3 length is 17 residues. V shed 2 bases, J shed 4 bases, and the junction held 9 bases outside the gene matches. CDR1 SGHRS and CDR2 YFSETQ come from the germline V gene. This clone has just one count. These data were also reused for a study on human thymus T cells. That source reports: Gene usage for V and J segments appeared biased in thymic and blood repertoires.

This chain uses TRBV5-1 with TRBJ2-7, with TRBD2 matching over 13 bases. The source is a boy in the first two years of life with a congenital heart defect. The specimen was thymocytes. The DNA for the CDR3 is TGCGCCAGCAGCTTCACCGGGACTAGCGGGACGATTTACGAGCAGTACTTC. Translating gives CASSFTGTSGTIYEQYF.